Shown below are 22 T cell receptor beta chains from a single sample sequenced in a study of memory CD4+ T cells and cytomegalovirus serostatus. Sequenced by immunoSEQ multiplex PCR; TCRdb stores in-frame clones only, minus some. The repertoire holds some 46,000 clones, with 60% to 80% as singletons. The sort gate was single viable CD3+CD4+CD8-CD45RO+ cells for memory CD4+ T cells. Sequenced material: memory CD4+ T cells from blood. The receptors derive from an adult in good health and CMV-seronegative.

The chain carries TRBV4-1 and TRBJ1-1, with D possibly TRBD1 on 5 matching bases. The CDR3 totals 14 residues. V was shortened by 1 base and J by 6 bases, with 12 bases between the two germline ends. CDR1 is MGHRA, CDR2 YSYEKL, per germline. CDR3 bases: TGCGCCAGCAGCCAAGCGAGGGACCACGCTGAAGCTTTCTTT. It is translated as CASSQARDHAEAFF.

CDR3 amino acids: CASSSGGANGYTF. Written as DNA, the CDR3 is TGTGCCAGCAGCTCCGGGGGGGCTAATGGCTACACCTTC. This chain joins TRBV9 and TRBJ1-2, with D perhaps TRBD1 (6 bases). Looked up from germline, CDR1 is SGDLS and CDR2 is YYNGEE. This CDR3 spans 13 amino acids. V was shortened by 4 bases and J by 6 bases, with 13 bases between the two germline ends.

The J gene is TRBJ1-3, the V gene TRBV6-6; maybe TRBD1 (6 bases). Germline-derived CDR1 and CDR2 are MNHNY and SVGAGI (reference sequence). The CDR3 loop spans 14 amino acids. Trimming left V 10 bases short and J 2 bases short, with 15 bases between. The CDR3 DNA reads as TGTGCCACCGTGTCAGCAGGGGCTGGAAACACCATATATTTT. Protein: CATVSAGAGNTIYF.

The V call is TRBV21-1, the J call TRBJ1-5; the table's D call, TRBD1, has no DNA check behind it. TRBV21-1 is described as a pseudogene. The CDR3 covers 17 residues. The CDR3 reads CASSSPPGQGLRTPQHF. In DNA, the CDR3 is TGTGCCAGCAGCTCCCCCCCGGGACAGGGTTTACGCACGCCCCAGCATTTT.

This chain links TRBV30 with TRBJ2-7, with 9 bases aligning to TRBD1. Germline values: CDR1 GTSNPN, CDR2 SVGIG (reference sequence). The CDR3 has 14 residues. With V trimmed by 0 bases and J by 5 bases, 5 bases remained unmatched. The chain's CDR3 is CAWSVRTGDDEQYF. DNA for the CDR3: TGTGCCTGGAGTGTTCGGACAGGGGACGACGAGCAGTACTTC.

The sample holds one count of this clone. CDR3 in DNA: TGTGCCAGCAGCCTCCGGACGGGGGGCGAGAAGAACACTGAAGCTTTCTTT. This gives the protein CASSLRTGGEKNTEAFF. The chain employs TRBV11-2 and TRBJ1-1; D may be TRBD1 (6 bases). Looked up from germline, CDR1 is SGHAT and CDR2 is FQNNGV. V was trimmed by 5 bases and J by 1 base, leaving 20 bases between them. The length of the CDR3 is 17 residues.

V usage is TRBV7-7 and J usage is TRBJ1-4; 8 bases agree with TRBD1. CDR1 and CDR2 (germline): SSHAT, FNYEAQ (reference sequence). Losses at the gene ends were 4 bases for V and 7 bases for J; bases not matched to a gene: 8. The CDR3 contains 15 residues. CDR3 coding DNA: TGTGCCAGCAGCTCGACCGGGACAGGCATTGAAAAACTGTTTTTT. This translates into CASSSTGTGIEKLFF. Complete variable domain (other parts from reference TRBV7-7 and TRBJ1-4): GAGVSQSPRYKVTKRGQDVTLRCDPISSHATLYWYQQALGQGPEFLTYFNYEAQPDKSGLPSDRFSAERPEGSISTLTIQRTEQRDSAMYRCASSSTGTGIEKLFFGSGTQLSVL.

The chain links TRBV7-8 to TRBJ1-1; tentatively, D is TRBD1 (6 bases). This CDR3 is 14 amino acids long. Germline V gene sequence: CDR1 SGHVS, CDR2 FQNEAQ. Between the trimmed V and J ends, which lost 0 bases and 1 base, there was a span of 6 bases. The CDR3 loop reads CASSLAGQNTEAFF. CDR3 sequence (DNA): TGTGCCAGCAGCTTAGCGGGACAGAACACTGAAGCTTTCTTT.

The chain couples TRBV18 to TRBJ1-6; 9 nucleotides agree with TRBD1. Per the germline V gene, CDR1 is KGHSH and CDR2 is LQKENI. The junction had 2 bases not matched to a gene; V was cut back by 3 bases and J by 5 bases. CDR3 length: 15 amino acids. CDR3 residues: CASSPTGGNNSPLHF. Here the CDR3 DNA reads TGTGCCAGCTCACCGACAGGGGGTAATAATTCACCCCTCCACTTT.

CDR3 in DNA: TGCGCCAGCAGCCTAATACAAGAGACCCAGTACTTC. Translation gives CASSLIQETQYF. The genes are TRBV5-1 and TRBJ2-5, with D unclear. Per germline, CDR1 SGHRS and CDR2 YFSETQ. This CDR3 has 12 amino acids. V was cut by 4 bases and J by 2 bases, with 6 bases left in between.

The rearrangement links TRBV6-6 to TRBJ2-3, with D possibly being TRBD1 or TRBD2 (5 bases each). Germline CDR1 reads MNHNY; CDR2 reads SVGAGI (reference sequence). The CDR3 has 13 residues. Between the trimmed V and J ends, which lost 6 bases and 3 bases, there was a span of 10 bases. The DNA of the CDR3 is TGTGCCAGCAGAAGGGACGAGACAGATACGCAGTATTTT. Amino acids: CASRRDETDTQYF.

The chain links TRBV9 to TRBJ2-1; D possibly uses TRBD1 or TRBD2 (5 bases each). This CDR3 region has 15 residues. Per germline, CDR1 SGDLS and CDR2 YYNGEE. V was shortened by 4 bases and J by 10 bases, with 21 bases between the two germline ends. The CDR3 bases are TGTGCCAGCAGCCAATACCGGGACCGACCGTGGGAGCAGTTCTTC. The encoded protein is CASSQYRDRPWEQFF.

The chain employs TRBV7-9 and TRBJ2-3, with a possible D match to TRBD2 (5 bases). Trimming took off 5 bases at V and 3 bases at J, with 9 bases between the two ends. The CDR3 runs 13 residues. Germline assignment: CDR1 SEHNR and CDR2 FQNEAQ (reference sequence). For the CDR3, the DNA is TGTGCCAGCAGCACTAGTGCGACAGATACGCAGTATTTT. It translates to CASSTSATDTQYF.

This chain uses TRBV5-8 with TRBJ2-7, with D tentatively TRBD1 (5 bases). This CDR3 spans 15 amino acids. CDR1 and CDR2 from the germline V gene are SGHTS and YDEGEE. The ends were cut back, 4 bases at V and 0 bases at J, with 14 bases in the middle. The CDR3 sequence is CASSDRFPSSYEQYF. CDR3 DNA: TGTGCCAGCAGCGACAGATTTCCAAGCTCCTACGAGCAGTACTTC.

Here the CDR3 reads CASRSASGGQGTQYF. DNA for the CDR3: TGTGCCAGCAGATCTGCTAGCGGGGGGCAAGGTACGCAGTATTTT. V and J are TRBV6-4 and TRBJ2-3, with TRBD2 identical over 11 bases. The trim removed 6 bases at V and 8 bases at J, leaving 10 bases unmatched. The CDR3 runs 15 residues. Per the germline V gene, CDR1 is MRHNA and CDR2 is SNTAGT.

The chain employs TRBV21-1 and TRBJ2-7; TRBD2 reflects the table's D call only, with no check against the DNA. TRBV21-1 is annotated as a pseudogene. There are 12 residues in the CDR3. The DNA for the CDR3 is TGTGCCAGCACCAAGATCGCAAACGTCGAGAGGTTC. It encodes CASTKIANVERF.

The V call is TRBV5-1, the J call TRBJ1-3; TRBD1 aligns across 8 bases. V lost 4 bases and J lost 2; bases outside the gene matches: 17. The V gene's germline CDR1 is SGHRS and CDR2 YFSETQ. This CDR3 has 19 amino acids. The DNA of the CDR3 is TGCGCCAGCAGCGGGGGGACAGGCGTAAGTTTAAGACCTGGAAACACCATATATTTT. It encodes CASSGGTGVSLRPGNTIYF.

The genes are TRBV10-3 and TRBJ2-5; D unresolved. V was cut by 3 bases and J by 1 base, with 9 bases left in between. The CDR3 is made up of 14 amino acids. CDR1 ENHRY and CDR2 SYGVKD come from the germline V gene. The CDR3: CAISELNLQETQYF. Here the CDR3 DNA reads TGTGCCATCAGTGAATTGAACCTCCAAGAGACCCAGTACTTC.

The chain has TRBV5-4 and TRBJ2-7, with a tentative D call TRBD1 (5 bases). CDR1 and CDR2 (germline): SGHNT, YYREEE (reference sequence). This CDR3 is 15 amino acids long. Trimming shortened V by 4 bases and J by 0 bases, and 14 bases separated the two germline ends. The CDR3 DNA is TGTGCCAGCAGCCGAAAACAGGCGAGCTCCTACGAGCAGTACTTC. The encoded protein is CASSRKQASSYEQYF.

CDR3 DNA sequence: TGTGCCGGGACAACCTCGAACACTGAAGCTTTCTTT. Amino acids: CAGTTSNTEAFF. The gene calls are TRBV30 and TRBJ1-1; a weak D match, TRBD1 (6 bases). Per the germline V gene, CDR1 is GTSNPN and CDR2 is SVGIG (reference sequence). The CDR3 sequence is 12 residues long. Trimming pared 8 bases from V and 1 base from J, leaving 11 bases between.

The J gene is TRBJ2-3, the V gene TRBV2, with TRBD1 matching 11 bases. Germline assignment: CDR1 SNHLY and CDR2 FYNNEI. With V trimmed by 7 bases and J by 4 bases, 4 bases remained unmatched. CDR3 size: 14 residues. The CDR3 loop reads CASTGTGGADTQYF. CDR3 nucleotides: TGTGCCAGCACCGGGACAGGGGGAGCAGATACGCAGTATTTT.

The chain joins TRBV4-3 to TRBJ1-1, with TRBD1 as a possible D gene (5 bases). Trimming took off 2 bases at V and 0 bases at J, with 10 bases between the two ends. CDR1 and CDR2 from the germline V gene are LGHNA and YSLEER. This CDR3 has 15 amino acids. The CDR3 DNA reads as TGCGCCAGCAGCCAATCCTACAGGATGAACACTGAAGCTTTCTTT. Translated: CASSQSYRMNTEAFF.